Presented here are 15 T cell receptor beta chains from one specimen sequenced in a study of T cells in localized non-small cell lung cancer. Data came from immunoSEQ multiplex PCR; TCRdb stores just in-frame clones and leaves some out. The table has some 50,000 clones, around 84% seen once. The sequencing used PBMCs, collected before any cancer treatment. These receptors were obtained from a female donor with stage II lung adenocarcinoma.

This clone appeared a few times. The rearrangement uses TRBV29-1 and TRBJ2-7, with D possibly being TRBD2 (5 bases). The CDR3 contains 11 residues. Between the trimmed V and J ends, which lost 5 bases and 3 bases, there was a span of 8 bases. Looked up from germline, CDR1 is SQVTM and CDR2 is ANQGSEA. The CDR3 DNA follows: TGCAGCGTTCATACTAGCTACGAGCAGTACTTC. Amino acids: CSVHTSYEQYF.

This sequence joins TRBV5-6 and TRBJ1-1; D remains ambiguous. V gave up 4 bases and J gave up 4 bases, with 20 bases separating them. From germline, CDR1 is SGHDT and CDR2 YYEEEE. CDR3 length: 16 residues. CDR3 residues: CASSPDLTSLITEAFF. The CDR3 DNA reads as TGTGCCAGCAGCCCAGACCTGACGAGTTTGATCACTGAAGCTTTCTTT.

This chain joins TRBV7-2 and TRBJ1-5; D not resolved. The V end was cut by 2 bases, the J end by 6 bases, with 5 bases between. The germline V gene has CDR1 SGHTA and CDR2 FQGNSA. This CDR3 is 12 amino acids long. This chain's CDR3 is CASSLNIQPQHF. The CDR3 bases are TGTGCCAGCAGCTTAAATATTCAGCCCCAGCATTTT.

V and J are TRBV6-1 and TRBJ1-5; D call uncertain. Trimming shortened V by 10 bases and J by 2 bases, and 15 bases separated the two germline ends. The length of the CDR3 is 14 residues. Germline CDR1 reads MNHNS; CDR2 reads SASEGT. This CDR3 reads CATREAGRNQPQHF. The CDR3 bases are TGTGCCACGCGTGAGGCAGGTCGCAATCAGCCCCAGCATTTT.

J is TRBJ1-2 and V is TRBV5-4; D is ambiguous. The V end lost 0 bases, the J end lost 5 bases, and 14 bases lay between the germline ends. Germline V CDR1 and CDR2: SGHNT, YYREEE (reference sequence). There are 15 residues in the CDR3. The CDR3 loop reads CASSLGGTLKYGYTF. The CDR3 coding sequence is TGTGCCAGCAGCTTGGGTGGTACACTAAAATATGGCTACACCTTC.

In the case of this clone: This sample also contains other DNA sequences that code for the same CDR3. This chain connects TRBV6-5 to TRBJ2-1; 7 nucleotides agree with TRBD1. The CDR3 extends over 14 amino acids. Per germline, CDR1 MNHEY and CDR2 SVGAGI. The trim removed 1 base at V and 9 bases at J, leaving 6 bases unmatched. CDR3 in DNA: TGTGCCAGCAGTTACTTGGACAGGTCGGGTGAGCAGTTCTTC. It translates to CASSYLDRSGEQFF.

The CDR3 reads CASSFNEGGYTF. Here the CDR3 DNA reads TGCGCCAGCAGCTTTAACGAGGGAGGCTACACCTTC. The chain carries TRBV5-1 and TRBJ1-2; no clear D gene. Germline assignment: CDR1 SGHRS and CDR2 YFSETQ. V lost 2 bases and J 8 bases, leaving 10 bases between the germline ends. CDR3 length equals 12 residues.

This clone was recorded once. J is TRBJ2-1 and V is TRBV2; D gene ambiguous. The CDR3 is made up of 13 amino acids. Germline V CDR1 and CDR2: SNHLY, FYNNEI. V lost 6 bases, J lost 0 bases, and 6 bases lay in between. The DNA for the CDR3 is TGTGCCAGCAGGGGCCTCTCCTACAATGAGCAGTTCTTC. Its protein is CASRGLSYNEQFF.

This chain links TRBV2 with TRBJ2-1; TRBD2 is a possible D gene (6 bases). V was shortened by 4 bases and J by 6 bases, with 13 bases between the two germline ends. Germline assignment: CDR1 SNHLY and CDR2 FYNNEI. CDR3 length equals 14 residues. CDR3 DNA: TGTGCCAGCAGTGGGGGGGTTCGAGGCAATGAGCAGTTCTTC. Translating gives CASSGGVRGNEQFF.

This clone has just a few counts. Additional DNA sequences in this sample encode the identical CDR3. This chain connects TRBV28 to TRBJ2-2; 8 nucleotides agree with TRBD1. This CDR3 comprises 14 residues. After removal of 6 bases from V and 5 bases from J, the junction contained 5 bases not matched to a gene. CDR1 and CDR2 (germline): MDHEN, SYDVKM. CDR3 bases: TGTGCCAGCAGCTGGACAGGGCGTACCGGGGAGCTGTTTTTT. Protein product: CASSWTGRTGELFF.

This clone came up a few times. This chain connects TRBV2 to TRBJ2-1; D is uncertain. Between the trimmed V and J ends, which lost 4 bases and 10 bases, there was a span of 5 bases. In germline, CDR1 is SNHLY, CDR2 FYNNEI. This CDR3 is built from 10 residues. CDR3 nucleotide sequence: TGTGCCAGCAGTGTGGGGGAGCAGTTCTTC. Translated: CASSVGEQFF.

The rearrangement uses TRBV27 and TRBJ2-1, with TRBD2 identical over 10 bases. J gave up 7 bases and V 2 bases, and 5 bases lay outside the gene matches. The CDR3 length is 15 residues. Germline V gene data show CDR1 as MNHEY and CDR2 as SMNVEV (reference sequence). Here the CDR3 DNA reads TGTGCCAGCAGTTTAAGCGGGGGGGCAAGGAATGAGCAGTTCTTC. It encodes CASSLSGGARNEQFF.

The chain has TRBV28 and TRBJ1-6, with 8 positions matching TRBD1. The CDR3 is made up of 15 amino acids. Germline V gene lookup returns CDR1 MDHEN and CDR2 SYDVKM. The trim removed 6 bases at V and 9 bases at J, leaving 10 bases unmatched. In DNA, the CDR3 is TGTGCCAGCAGGGGAGGACAGGGATTTGCTTCACCCCTCCACTTT. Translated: CASRGGQGFASPLHF.

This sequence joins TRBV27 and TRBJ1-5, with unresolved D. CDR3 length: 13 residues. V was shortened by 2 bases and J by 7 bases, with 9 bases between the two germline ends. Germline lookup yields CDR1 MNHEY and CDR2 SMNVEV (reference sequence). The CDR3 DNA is TGTGCCAGCAGTTTAGGGGTGGAACAGCCCCAGCATTTT. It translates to CASSLGVEQPQHF.

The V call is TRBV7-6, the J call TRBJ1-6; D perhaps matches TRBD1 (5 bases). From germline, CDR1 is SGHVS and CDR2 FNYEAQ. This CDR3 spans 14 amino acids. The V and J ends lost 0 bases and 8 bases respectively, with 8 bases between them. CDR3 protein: CASSLAGAHSPLHF. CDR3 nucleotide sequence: TGTGCCAGCAGCTTAGCAGGGGCCCATTCACCCCTCCACTTT.